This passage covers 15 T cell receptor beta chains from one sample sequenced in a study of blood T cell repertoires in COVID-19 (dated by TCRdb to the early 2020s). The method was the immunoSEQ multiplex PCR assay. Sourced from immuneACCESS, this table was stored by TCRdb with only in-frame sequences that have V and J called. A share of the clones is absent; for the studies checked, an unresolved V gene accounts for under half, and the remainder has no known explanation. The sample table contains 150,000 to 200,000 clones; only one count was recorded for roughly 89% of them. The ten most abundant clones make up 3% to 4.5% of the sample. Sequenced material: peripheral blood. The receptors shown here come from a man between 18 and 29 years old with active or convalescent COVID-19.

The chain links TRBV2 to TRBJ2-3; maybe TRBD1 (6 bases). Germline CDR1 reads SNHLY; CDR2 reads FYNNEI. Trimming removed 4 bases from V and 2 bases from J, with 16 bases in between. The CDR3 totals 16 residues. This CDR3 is CASSVRRQVLTDTQYF. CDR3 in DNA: TGTGCCAGCAGTGTTCGCCGACAGGTGCTCACAGATACGCAGTATTTT.

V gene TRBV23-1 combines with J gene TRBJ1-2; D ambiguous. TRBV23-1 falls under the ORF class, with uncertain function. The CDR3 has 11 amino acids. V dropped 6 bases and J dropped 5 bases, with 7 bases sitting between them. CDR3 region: CASRSIYGYTF. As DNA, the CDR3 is TGCGCCAGCAGGAGTATTTATGGCTACACCTTC.

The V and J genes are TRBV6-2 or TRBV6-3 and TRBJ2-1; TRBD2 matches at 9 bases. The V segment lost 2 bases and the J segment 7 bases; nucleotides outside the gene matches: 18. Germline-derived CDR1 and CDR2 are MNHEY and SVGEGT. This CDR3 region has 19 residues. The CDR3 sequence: CASSYGLIAGDPLLNEQFF. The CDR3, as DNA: TGTGCCAGCAGTTACGGTTTAATAGCGGGAGACCCCCTACTGAATGAGCAGTTCTTC.

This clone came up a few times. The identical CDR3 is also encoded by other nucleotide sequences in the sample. The CDR3 loop is CASSLGGLGEKLFF. The CDR3 nucleotides read TGCGCCAGCAGCTTGGGGGGACTCGGTGAAAAACTGTTTTTT. The V call is TRBV5-1, the J call TRBJ1-4; tentative D call: TRBD1 (5 bases). Germline loops: CDR1 SGHRS, CDR2 YFSETQ. V was pared by 0 bases and J by 7 bases, with 10 bases between. This CDR3 spans 14 amino acids.

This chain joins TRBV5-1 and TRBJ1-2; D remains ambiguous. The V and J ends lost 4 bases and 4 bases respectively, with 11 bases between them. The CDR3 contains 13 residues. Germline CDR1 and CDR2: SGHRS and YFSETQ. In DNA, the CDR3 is TGCGCCAGCAGCACGGACTTGGGCTATGGCTACACCTTC. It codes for CASSTDLGYGYTF.

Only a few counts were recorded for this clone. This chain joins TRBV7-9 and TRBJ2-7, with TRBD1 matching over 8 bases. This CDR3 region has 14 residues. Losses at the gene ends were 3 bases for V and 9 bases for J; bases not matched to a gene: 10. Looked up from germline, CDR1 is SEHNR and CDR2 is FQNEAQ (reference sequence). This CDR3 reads CASSLVPGQERQYF. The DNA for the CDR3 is TGTGCCAGCAGCTTGGTACCGGGACAGGAGAGGCAGTACTTC.

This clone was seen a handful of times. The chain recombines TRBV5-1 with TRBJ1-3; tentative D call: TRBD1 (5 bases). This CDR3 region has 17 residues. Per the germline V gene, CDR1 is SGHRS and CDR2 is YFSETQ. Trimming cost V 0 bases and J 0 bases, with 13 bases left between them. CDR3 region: CASSLAGMGGSGNTIYF. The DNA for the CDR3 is TGCGCCAGCAGCTTGGCCGGGATGGGGGGCTCTGGAAACACCATATATTTT.

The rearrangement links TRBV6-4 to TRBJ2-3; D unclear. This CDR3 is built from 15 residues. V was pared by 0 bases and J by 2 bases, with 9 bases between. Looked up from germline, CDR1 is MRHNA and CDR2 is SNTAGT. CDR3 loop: CASSDSSGDTDTQYF. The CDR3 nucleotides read TGTGCCAGCAGTGACTCTTCCGGTGACACAGATACGCAGTATTTT.

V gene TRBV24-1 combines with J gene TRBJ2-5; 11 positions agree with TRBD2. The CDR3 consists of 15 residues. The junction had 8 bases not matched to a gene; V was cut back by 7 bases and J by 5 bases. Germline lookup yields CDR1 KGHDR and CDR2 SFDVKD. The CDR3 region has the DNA TGTGCCACCAGATCCGGGACTAGCGGCGGGGAGACCCAGTACTTC. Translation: CATRSGTSGGETQYF.

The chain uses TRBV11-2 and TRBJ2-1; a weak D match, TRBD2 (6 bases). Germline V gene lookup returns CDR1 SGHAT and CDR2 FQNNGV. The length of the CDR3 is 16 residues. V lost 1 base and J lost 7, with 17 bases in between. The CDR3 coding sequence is TGTGCCAGCAGCTTAGGTACCTCCGGGGGTCGGAATGAGCAGTTCTTC. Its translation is CASSLGTSGGRNEQFF.

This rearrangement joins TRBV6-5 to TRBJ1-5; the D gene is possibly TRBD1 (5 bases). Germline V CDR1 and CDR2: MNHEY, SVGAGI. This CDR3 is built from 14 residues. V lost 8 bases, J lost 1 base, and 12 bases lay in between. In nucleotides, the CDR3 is TGTGCCAGCGGGCGGGGGATAAGCAATCAGCCCCAGCATTTT. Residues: CASGRGISNQPQHF.

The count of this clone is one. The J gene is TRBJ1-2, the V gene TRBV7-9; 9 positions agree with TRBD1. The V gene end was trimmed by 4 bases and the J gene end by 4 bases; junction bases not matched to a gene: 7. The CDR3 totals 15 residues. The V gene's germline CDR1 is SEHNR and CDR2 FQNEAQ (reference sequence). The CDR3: CASSSGTGYGYGYTF. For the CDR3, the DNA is TGTGCCAGCAGCTCAGGGACAGGGTACGGCTATGGCTACACCTTC.

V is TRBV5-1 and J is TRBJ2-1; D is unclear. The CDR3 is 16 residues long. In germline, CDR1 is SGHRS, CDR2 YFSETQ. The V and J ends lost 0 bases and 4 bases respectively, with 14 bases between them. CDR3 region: CASSLALAGSYNEQFF. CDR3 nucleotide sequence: TGCGCCAGCAGCTTGGCCTTAGCTGGGTCTTACAATGAGCAGTTCTTC.

CDR3 sequence reads: CASSTNPGQGSTEAFF. For the CDR3, the DNA is TGTGCCAGCAGTACGAACCCGGGACAGGGGTCCACTGAAGCTTTCTTT. The V gene is TRBV6-4, the J gene TRBJ1-1; 10 nucleotides line up with TRBD1. The V segment lost 5 bases and the J segment 4 bases; nucleotides outside the gene matches: 10. The germline V gene has CDR1 MRHNA and CDR2 SNTAGT. The CDR3 spans 16 residues.

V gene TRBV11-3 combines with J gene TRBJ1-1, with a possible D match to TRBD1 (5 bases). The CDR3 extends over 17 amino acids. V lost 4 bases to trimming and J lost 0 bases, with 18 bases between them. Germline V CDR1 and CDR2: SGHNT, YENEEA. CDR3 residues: CASSSRGGSLLNTEAFF. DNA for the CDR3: TGTGCCAGCAGCTCGCGGGGGGGGTCCCTTTTGAACACTGAAGCTTTCTTT. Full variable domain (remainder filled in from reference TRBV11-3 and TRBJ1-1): EAGVVQSPRYKIIEKKQPVAFWCNPISGHNTLYWYLQNLGQGPELLIRYENEEAVDDSQLPKDRFSAERLKGVDSTLKIQPAELGDSAVYLCASSSRGGSLLNTEAFFGQGTRLTVV.